This T cell receptor (beta chain) is drawn from a study of CD8 T cells in ankylosing spondylitis (dated by TCRdb to about 2017). Regarding the complete study: The study set out to find disease-linked TCR variants by profiling T cell receptor beta repertoires in ankylosing spondylitis patients and healthy donors. In total, the full study cohort was made up of some 100 healthy donors and about two dozen ankylosing spondylitis patients. Peripheral blood samples were taken, and synovial fluid was additionally collected from ankylosing spondylitis patients.

Sequencing used an Illumina HiSeq 2500. Quantitative 5'-RACE with molecular barcodes was the method used to prepare the TCR beta libraries. The study's processing was this. A new computational method, built on a probabilistic model of VDJ rearrangement, was used to identify disease-linked TCR variants. TCRdb itself trimmed the public reads at Q25 with fastp, ran MiXCR and retained productive beta chains. Each CDR3 protein gets just one entry, which takes the most common genes and DNA from the rows behind it. The V and J calls were determined by TCRdb, not by the authors. Within this sample are around 490,000 distinct CDR3 sequences, with approximately 5.3% of them counted one time only. 3% to 4.5% of the sample goes to the ten largest clones. This clonotype was seen many times. Its recognized antigen is unknown. The input lacks base qualities; no much larger clone sits a single base away. The germline V gene yields SGHTA for CDR1 and FQGNSA for CDR2. V gives up 5 bases and J gives up 3 bases, and the segment between their germline ends measures 14 bases. Inclusive of the bounding cysteine and phenylalanine, the CDR3 is 15 residues long. Just the 45-base CDR3 DNA is kept, in frame starting at base 1.

Study-wide conclusions, independent of this receptor: A CD8+ phenotype was shown by the disease-linked clones, which were found at relatively low frequencies in peripheral blood. According to the report, matched synovial fluid samples from ankylosing spondylitis patients were significantly enriched for the disease-linked clones. Some of the motif variants had been reported before in the synovial fluid and blood of reactive arthritis patients, a finding that suggests common disease-initiation mechanisms. Blood from ankylosing spondylitis patients appeared to be characterized by a TCR beta motif composed of about eight highly homologous amino acid variants.

The sequence was collected from a male donor with ankylosing spondylitis. Sample: blood, either unsorted or a sorted T cell fraction (not recorded which). The chain was built from TRBV7-2 and TRBJ1-5; D gene: possibly TRBD1, on 6 matching bases. The CDR3 protein: CASSARDKDNQPQHF. The base sequence is TGTGCCAGCAGCGCCCGGGACAAGGACAATCAGCCCCAGCATTTT.